The 11 T cell receptor beta chains presented below share a single source sample, sequenced in a study of control samples from healthy donors and cancer patients. Sequenced by immunoSEQ multiplex PCR; TCRdb stores in-frame clones only, minus some. The sample has 150,000 to 200,000 clones, 90% seen once. The specimen was blood. Receptors originate from a woman aged 50 to 60 in good health.

A note on this clone: This CDR3 is also generated by other DNA sequences in the sample. V usage is TRBV4-3 and J usage is TRBJ1-2; 9 bases map to TRBD1. CDR3 length: 17 residues. V lost 1 base and J lost 2; bases outside the gene matches: 8. From germline, CDR1 is LGHNA and CDR2 YSLEER. The CDR3 here is CASSQGGTGSSNYGYTF. The CDR3 DNA reads TGCGCCAGCAGCCAAGGCGGGACAGGGAGTTCGAACTATGGCTACACCTTC.

This sequence joins TRBV24-1 and TRBJ2-3; D may be TRBD1 or TRBD2 (5 bases each). This CDR3 has 16 residues. V gave up 0 bases and J gave up 6 bases, with 15 bases separating them. Germline CDR1 is KGHDR and CDR2 is SFDVKD. The CDR3 reads CATSDLGRDPRDTQYF. In DNA, the CDR3 is TGTGCCACCAGTGATTTGGGTAGGGACCCCAGGGATACGCAGTATTTT.

Only one count was recorded for this clone. The chain has TRBV10-3 and TRBJ1-1, with TRBD1 identical over 8 bases. Germline trimming cut 2 bases from V and 4 bases from J; bases unmatched to any gene: 6. The germline V gene has CDR1 ENHRY and CDR2 SYGVKD. There are 15 residues in the CDR3. The CDR3: CAISEGVTGGTEAFF. The CDR3 DNA follows: TGTGCCATCAGTGAGGGGGTTACAGGGGGCACTGAAGCTTTCTTT.

The chain couples TRBV18 to TRBJ2-7; D not certain. CDR3 size: 15 residues. V was shortened by 2 bases and J by 0 bases, with 11 bases between the two germline ends. Germline loops: CDR1 KGHSH, CDR2 LQKENI. The CDR3 DNA is TGTGCCAGCTCACCATTTGGACCCAGCTCCTACGAGCAGTACTTC. Translating gives CASSPFGPSSYEQYF.

This clone occurred a few times. Within the sample, other DNA sequences also encode this same CDR3. The genes are TRBV18 and TRBJ1-5; 7 nucleotides align to TRBD1. The CDR3 is made up of 15 amino acids. V lost 1 base, J lost 1 base, and 1 base stayed unmatched. Germline V lookup: CDR1 KGHSH, CDR2 LQKENI. This CDR3 reads CASSPQGASNQPQHF. CDR3 coding DNA: TGTGCCAGCTCACCACAGGGGGCGAGCAATCAGCCCCAGCATTTT. Complete variable domain (other parts from reference TRBV18 and TRBJ1-5): NAGVMQNPRHLVRRRGQEARLRCSPMKGHSHVYWYRQLPEEGLKFMVYLQKENIIDESGMPKERFSAEFPKEGPSILRIQQVVRGDSAAYFCASSPQGASNQPQHFGDGTRLSIL.

The gene calls are TRBV9 and TRBJ1-2; TRBD1 is a possible D gene (6 bases). CDR1 SGDLS and CDR2 YYNGEE come from the germline V gene. The CDR3 covers 16 residues. The germline V and J ends were trimmed by 0 bases and 4 bases, with 16 bases remaining between them. CDR3: CASSVEGTWASYGYTF. The CDR3 DNA sequence: TGTGCCAGCAGCGTAGAGGGGACATGGGCGTCCTATGGCTACACCTTC.

The CDR3 DNA follows: TGCAGTGCTAGAGCGGAGACTGAAGCTTTCTTT. Amino acid sequence: CSARAETEAFF. This chain joins TRBV20-1 and TRBJ1-1; D is unresolved. V was trimmed by 1 base and J by 5 bases, leaving 5 bases between them. Per the germline V gene, CDR1 is DFQATT and CDR2 is SNEGSKA (reference sequence). This CDR3 is built from 11 residues.

V usage is TRBV27 and J usage is TRBJ2-1, with TRBD2 matching over 11 bases. The CDR3 runs 15 residues. V gave up 2 bases and J gave up 5 bases; unmatched junction bases: 2. Germline CDR1 MNHEY, CDR2 SMNVEV (reference sequence). The CDR3 DNA sequence: TGTGCCAGCAGTTTAGAGGGACTAGCGGACAATGAGCAGTTCTTC. Translating it yields CASSLEGLADNEQFF.

The chain links TRBV6-5 to TRBJ2-4, with D perhaps TRBD2 (6 bases). Trimming took 10 bases from V and 7 from J, leaving 11 bases between them. CDR3 length: 11 residues. Germline CDR1 MNHEY, CDR2 SVGAGI. The CDR3 DNA reads TGTGCCACCATGGCGGGGAACATTCAGTACTTC. It translates to CATMAGNIQYF.

V and J are TRBV9 and TRBJ1-4; weak D call: TRBD1 (6 bases). The length of the CDR3 is 15 residues. V lost 4 bases and J lost 7, with 17 bases in between. Germline V gives CDR1 SGDLS, CDR2 YYNGEE. The CDR3 loop reads CASSSRDIGAEKLFF. The CDR3 DNA follows: TGTGCCAGCAGCAGCCGGGACATTGGGGCTGAAAAACTGTTTTTT.

Here the CDR3 DNA reads TGTGCCAGCAGCTCGGGGGCTGAAAAACTGTTTTTT. Its translation: CASSSGAEKLFF. This rearrangement joins TRBV11-2 to TRBJ1-4; possible D gene TRBD1, 6 bases. The V and J ends lost 4 bases and 7 bases respectively, with 7 bases between them. This CDR3 is 12 amino acids long. Per the germline V gene, CDR1 is SGHAT and CDR2 is FQNNGV.